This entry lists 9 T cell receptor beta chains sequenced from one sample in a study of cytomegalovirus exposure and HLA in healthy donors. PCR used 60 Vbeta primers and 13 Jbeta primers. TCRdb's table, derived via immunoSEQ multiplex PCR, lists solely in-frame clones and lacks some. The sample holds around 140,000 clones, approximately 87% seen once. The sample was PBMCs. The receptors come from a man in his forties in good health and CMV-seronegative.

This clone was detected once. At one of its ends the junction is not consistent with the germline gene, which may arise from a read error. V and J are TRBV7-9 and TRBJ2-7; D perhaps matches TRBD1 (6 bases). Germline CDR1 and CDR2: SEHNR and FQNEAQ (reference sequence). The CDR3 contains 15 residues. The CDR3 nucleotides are TGTTCCAGCAGCTTAGACGGGACACCCAGCCGCGAGCAGTACTTC. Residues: CSSSLDGTPSREQYF. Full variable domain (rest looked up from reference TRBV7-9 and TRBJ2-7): DTGVSQNPRHKITKRGQNVTFRCDPISEHNRLYWYRQTLGQGPEFLTYFQNEAQLEKSRLLSDRFSAERPKGSFSTLEIQRTEQGDSAMYLCSSSLDGTPSREQYFGPGTRLTVT.

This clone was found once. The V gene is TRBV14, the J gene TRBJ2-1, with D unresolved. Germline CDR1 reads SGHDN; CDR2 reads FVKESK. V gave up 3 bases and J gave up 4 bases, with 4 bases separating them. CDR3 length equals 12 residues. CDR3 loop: CASSQAYNEQFF. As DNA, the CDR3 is TGTGCCAGCAGCCAGGCTTACAATGAGCAGTTCTTC. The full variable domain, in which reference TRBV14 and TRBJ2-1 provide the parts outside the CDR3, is EAGVTQFPSHSVIEKGQTVTLRCDPISGHDNLYWYRRVMGKEIKFLLHFVKESKQDESGMPNNRFLAERTGGTYSTLKVQPAELEDSGVYFCASSQAYNEQFFGPGTRLTVL.

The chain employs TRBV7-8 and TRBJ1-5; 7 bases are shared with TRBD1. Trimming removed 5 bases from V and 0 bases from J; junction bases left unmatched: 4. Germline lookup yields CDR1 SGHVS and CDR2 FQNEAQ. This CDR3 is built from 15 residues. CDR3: CASSKDRYSNQPQHF. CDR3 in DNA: TGTGCCAGCAGCAAGGACAGGTATAGCAATCAGCCCCAGCATTTT.

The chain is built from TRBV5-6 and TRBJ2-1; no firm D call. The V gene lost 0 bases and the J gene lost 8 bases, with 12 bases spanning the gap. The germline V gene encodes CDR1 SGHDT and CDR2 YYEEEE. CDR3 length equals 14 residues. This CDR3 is CASSLGSLRDEQFF. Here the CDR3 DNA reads TGTGCCAGCAGCTTGGGTAGTCTCCGGGATGAGCAGTTCTTC.

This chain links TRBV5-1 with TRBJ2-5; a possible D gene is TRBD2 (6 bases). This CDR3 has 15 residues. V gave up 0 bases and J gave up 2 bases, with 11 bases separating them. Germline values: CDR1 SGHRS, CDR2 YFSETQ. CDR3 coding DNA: TGCGCCAGCAGCTTGGCCGGGGCGGGGCAAGAGACCCAGTACTTC. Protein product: CASSLAGAGQETQYF.

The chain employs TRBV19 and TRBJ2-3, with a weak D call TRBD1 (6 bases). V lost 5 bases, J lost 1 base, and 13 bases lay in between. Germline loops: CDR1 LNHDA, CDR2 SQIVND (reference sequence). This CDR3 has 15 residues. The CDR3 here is CASSSPAGGTDTQYF. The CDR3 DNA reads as TGTGCCAGTAGTTCTCCGGCAGGGGGCACAGATACGCAGTATTTT.

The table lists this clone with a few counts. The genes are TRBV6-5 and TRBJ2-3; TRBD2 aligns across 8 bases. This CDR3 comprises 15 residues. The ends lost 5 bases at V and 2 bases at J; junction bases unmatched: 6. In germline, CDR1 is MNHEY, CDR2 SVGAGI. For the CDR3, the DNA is TGTGCCAGCAGTCCGCGGGGGGCGGTCACAGATACGCAGTATTTT. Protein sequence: CASSPRGAVTDTQYF.

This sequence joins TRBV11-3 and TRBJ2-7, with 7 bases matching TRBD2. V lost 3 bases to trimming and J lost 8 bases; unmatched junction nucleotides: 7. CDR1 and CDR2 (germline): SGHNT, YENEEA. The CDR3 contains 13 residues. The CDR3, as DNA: TGTGCCAGCAGCTTGGGGAGAGCGGGAAAGCAGTACTTC. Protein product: CASSLGRAGKQYF.

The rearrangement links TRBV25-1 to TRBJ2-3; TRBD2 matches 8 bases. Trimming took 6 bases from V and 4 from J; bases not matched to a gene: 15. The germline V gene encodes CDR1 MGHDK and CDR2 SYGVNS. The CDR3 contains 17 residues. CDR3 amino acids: CASSLIASGGPSDTQYF. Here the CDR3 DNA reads TGTGCCAGCAGCCTAATAGCGTCGGGAGGGCCATCAGATACGCAGTATTTT.